This TCR beta chain was sequenced for a study of OX40 agonist ivuxolimab in advanced cancers. In the study overall: Ivuxolimab, which patients received intravenously every 2 weeks, was dosed at 0.01 to 10 mg/kg. Enrolled patients in dose escalation had cancers that were hepatocellular carcinoma, melanoma, renal cell or head and neck cancer.

The assay was immunoSEQ multiplex PCR, and TCRdb's table has in-frame clones only and misses some. The sample comprises about 80,000 clones, 88% of which are singletons, and around 0.5% rests with the top ten. Germline V lookup: CDR1 SNHLY, CDR2 FYNNEI. The ends were cut back, 6 bases at V and 1 base at J, with 17 bases in the middle. The CDR3 is 16 amino acids. Study outcomes and limitations: Expanded clones belonging to CD8+ T cells outnumbered, on average, those of CD4+. Antigen specificity of clonally expanded peripheral T cells was not established.

In the case of this clone: Its antigen is not known.

The clonotype was recovered from an adult with an advanced solid tumor such as melanoma, head and neck, liver or kidney cancer. Sequences were derived from CD4+ or CD8+ T cells sorted from blood, sampled in a trial of the OX40 agonist ivuxolimab. V is TRBV2 and J is TRBJ2-3; D perhaps matches TRBD2 (5 bases). The CDR3 coding sequence is TGTGCCAGCAGGAGGCCGGACTGGTTTGGCACAGATACGCAGTATTTT. This gives the protein CASRRPDWFGTDTQYF.